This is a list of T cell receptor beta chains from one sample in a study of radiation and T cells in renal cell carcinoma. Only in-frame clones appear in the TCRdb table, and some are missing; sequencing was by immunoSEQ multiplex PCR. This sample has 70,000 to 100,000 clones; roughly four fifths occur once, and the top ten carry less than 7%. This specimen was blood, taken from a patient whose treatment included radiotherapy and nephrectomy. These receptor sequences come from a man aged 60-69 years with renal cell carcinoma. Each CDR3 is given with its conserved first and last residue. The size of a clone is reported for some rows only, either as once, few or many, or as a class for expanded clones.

CDR3aa: CASSFGYEQYF; abundance: -; len: 11; j_gene: TRBJ2-7; v_gene: TRBV27
CDR3aa: CASSIGGTEQFF; abundance: -; len: 12; j_gene: TRBJ2-1; v_gene: TRBV19
CDR3aa: CASSLNMEGVYYGYTF; abundance: -; len: 16; j_gene: TRBJ1-2; v_gene: TRBV27
CDR3aa: CASSQDREPYNEQFF; abundance: -; len: 15; j_gene: TRBJ2-1; v_gene: TRBV4-1
CDR3aa: CASSLTGVQETQYF; abundance: -; len: 14; j_gene: TRBJ2-5; v_gene: TRBV5-6
CDR3aa: CASSLGGWGKAFF; abundance: -; len: 13; j_gene: TRBJ1-1; v_gene: TRBV28
CDR3aa: CASSWGSGNQPQHF; abundance: -; len: 14; j_gene: TRBJ1-5; v_gene: TRBV5-5
CDR3aa: CASSQVRGTGSYEQYF; abundance: -; len: 16; j_gene: TRBJ2-7; v_gene: TRBV14
CDR3aa: CASSIGRAIGTGELFF; abundance: -; len: 16; j_gene: TRBJ2-2; v_gene: TRBV19
CDR3aa: CAISEWTSPGYGYTF; abundance: -; len: 15; j_gene: TRBJ1-2; v_gene: TRBV10-3
CDR3aa: CASGERQPQHF; abundance: -; len: 11; j_gene: TRBJ1-5; v_gene: TRBV19
CDR3aa: CASSELEREAFF; abundance: -; len: 12; j_gene: TRBJ1-1; v_gene: TRBV25-1
CDR3aa: CASSEGTANTGELFF; abundance: -; len: 15; j_gene: TRBJ2-2; v_gene: TRBV18
CDR3aa: CASSPDRDFYGYTF; abundance: many; len: 14; j_gene: TRBJ1-2; v_gene: TRBV18
CDR3aa: CASSFRLAGVYEQYF; abundance: -; len: 15; j_gene: TRBJ2-7; v_gene: TRBV11-2
CDR3aa: CASSSSWTAPSTDTQYF; abundance: -; len: 17; j_gene: TRBJ2-3; v_gene: TRBV27
CDR3aa: CASSPGLAGGLVEQFF; abundance: -; len: 16; j_gene: TRBJ2-1; v_gene: TRBV19
CDR3aa: CASSRSGTSYEQFF; abundance: -; len: 14; j_gene: TRBJ2-1; v_gene: TRBV18
CDR3aa: CASSYLLDRANEQYF; abundance: -; len: 15; j_gene: TRBJ2-7; v_gene: TRBV7-9
CDR3aa: CASSVGTRYNEQFF; abundance: -; len: 14; j_gene: TRBJ2-1; v_gene: TRBV9
CDR3aa: CAWSMGGGAFF; abundance: few; len: 11; j_gene: TRBJ1-1; v_gene: TRBV30
CDR3aa: CASSPRDTQYF; abundance: -; len: 11; j_gene: TRBJ2-3; v_gene: TRBV6-6
CDR3aa: CASSPGGQNYGYTF; abundance: -; len: 14; j_gene: TRBJ1-2; v_gene: TRBV5-1
CDR3aa: CASTGLGGSIDTQYF; abundance: few; len: 15; j_gene: TRBJ2-3; v_gene: TRBV27
CDR3aa: CASSLTSNSNEKLFF; abundance: -; len: 15; j_gene: TRBJ1-4; v_gene: TRBV7-9
CDR3aa: CAISVGTDSYNSPLHF; abundance: -; len: 16; j_gene: TRBJ1-6; v_gene: TRBV10-3
CDR3aa: CATRRGSTGETQYF; abundance: -; len: 14; j_gene: TRBJ2-5; v_gene: TRBV2
CDR3aa: CASSKVPWRGGATEAFF; abundance: -; len: 17; j_gene: TRBJ1-1; v_gene: TRBV21-1
CDR3aa: CASTGTSTDTQYF; abundance: -; len: 13; j_gene: TRBJ2-3; v_gene: TRBV2
CDR3aa: CASSYSRSPGELFF; abundance: -; len: 14; j_gene: TRBJ2-2; v_gene: TRBV6-5
CDR3aa: CASSQSYRDEETQYF; abundance: few; len: 15; j_gene: TRBJ2-5; v_gene: TRBV4-2
CDR3aa: CATSRDRGTSSYEQYF; abundance: -; len: 16; j_gene: TRBJ2-7; v_gene: TRBV15